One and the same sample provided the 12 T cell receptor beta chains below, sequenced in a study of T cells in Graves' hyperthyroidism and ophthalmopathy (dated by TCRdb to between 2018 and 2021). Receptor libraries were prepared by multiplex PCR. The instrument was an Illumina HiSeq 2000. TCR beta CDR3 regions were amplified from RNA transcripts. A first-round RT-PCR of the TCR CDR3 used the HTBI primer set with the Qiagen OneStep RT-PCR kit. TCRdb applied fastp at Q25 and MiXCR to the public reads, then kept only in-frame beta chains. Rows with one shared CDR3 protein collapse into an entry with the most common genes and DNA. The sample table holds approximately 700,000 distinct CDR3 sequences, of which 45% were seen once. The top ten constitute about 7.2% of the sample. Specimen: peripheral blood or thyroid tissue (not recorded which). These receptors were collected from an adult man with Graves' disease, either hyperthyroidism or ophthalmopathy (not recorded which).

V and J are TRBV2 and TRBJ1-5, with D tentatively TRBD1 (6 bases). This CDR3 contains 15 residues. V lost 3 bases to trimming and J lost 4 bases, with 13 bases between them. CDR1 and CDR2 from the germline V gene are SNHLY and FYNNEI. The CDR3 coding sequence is TGTGCCAGCAGTGAGGGGGGGGCATTAAATCAGCCCCAGCATTTT. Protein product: CASSEGGALNQPQHF.

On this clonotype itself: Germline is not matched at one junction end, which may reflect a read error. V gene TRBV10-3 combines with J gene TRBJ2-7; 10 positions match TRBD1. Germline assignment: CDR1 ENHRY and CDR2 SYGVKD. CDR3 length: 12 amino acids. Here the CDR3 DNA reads TGTGCCATCAGTGAAGGGACAGGGGATTTTTCCTTC. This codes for CAISEGTGDFSF.

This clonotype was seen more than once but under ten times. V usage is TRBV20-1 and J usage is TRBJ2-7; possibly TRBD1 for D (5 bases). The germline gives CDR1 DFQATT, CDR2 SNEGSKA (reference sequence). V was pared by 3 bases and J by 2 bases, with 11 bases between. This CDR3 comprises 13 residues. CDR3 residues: CSARTEQTYEQYF. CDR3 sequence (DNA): TGCAGTGCTAGGACAGAACAAACCTACGAGCAGTACTTC.

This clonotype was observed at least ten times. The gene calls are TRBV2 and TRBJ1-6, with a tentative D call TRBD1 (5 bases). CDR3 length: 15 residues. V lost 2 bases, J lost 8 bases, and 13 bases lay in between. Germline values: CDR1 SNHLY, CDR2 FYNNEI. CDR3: CASSERGGAYSPLHF. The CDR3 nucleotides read TGTGCCAGCAGTGAACGGGGGGGTGCGTATTCACCCCTCCACTTT.

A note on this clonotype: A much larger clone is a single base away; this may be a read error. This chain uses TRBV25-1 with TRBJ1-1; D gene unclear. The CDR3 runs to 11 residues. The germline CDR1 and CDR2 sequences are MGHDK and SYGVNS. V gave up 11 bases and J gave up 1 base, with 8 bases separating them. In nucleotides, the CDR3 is TGTGCCGGCAAAGCGAACACTGAAGCTTTCTTT. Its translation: CAGKANTEAFF.

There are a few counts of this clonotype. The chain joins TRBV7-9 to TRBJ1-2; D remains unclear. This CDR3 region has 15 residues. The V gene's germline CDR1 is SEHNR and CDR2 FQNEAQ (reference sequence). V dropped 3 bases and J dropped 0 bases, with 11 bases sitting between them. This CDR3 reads CASSLEYRPNYGYTF. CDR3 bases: TGTGCCAGCAGCTTGGAATACAGACCTAACTATGGCTACACCTTC.

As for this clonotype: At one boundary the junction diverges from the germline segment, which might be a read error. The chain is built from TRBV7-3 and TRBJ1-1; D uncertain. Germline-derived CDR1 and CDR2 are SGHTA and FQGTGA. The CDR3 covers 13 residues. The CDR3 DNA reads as TGCGCCAGCAGCCAAGTCGGTCCCACTGAAGCTTTCTTT. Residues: CASSQVGPTEAFF.

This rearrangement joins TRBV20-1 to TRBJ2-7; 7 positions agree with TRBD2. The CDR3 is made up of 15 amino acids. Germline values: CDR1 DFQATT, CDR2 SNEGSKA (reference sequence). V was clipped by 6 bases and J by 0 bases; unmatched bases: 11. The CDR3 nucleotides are TGCAGTGCCCTCTGGAGCGGGGCCTACTCCTACGAGCAGTACTTC. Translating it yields CSALWSGAYSYEQYF.

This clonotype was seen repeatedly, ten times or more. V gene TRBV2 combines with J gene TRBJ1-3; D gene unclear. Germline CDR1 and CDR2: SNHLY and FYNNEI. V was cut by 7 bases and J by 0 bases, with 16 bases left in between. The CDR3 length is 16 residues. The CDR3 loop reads CASTPNPADSGNTIYF. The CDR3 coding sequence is TGTGCCAGCACCCCAAACCCAGCAGACTCTGGAAACACCATATATTTT.

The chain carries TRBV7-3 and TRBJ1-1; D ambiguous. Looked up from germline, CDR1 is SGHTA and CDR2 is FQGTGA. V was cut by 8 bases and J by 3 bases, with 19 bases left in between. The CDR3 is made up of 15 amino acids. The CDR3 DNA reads TGTGCCAGCTCACCACTTCCCCGGAAGGACACTGAAGCTTTCTTT. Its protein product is CASSPLPRKDTEAFF.

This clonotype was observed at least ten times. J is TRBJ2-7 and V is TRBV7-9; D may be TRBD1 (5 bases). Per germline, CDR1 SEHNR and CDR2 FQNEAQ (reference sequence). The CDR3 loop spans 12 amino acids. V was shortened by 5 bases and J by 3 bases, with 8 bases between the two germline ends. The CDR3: CASSPGHYEQYF. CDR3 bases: TGTGCCAGCAGCCCCGGACACTACGAGCAGTACTTC.

The CDR3 here is CASSASSSGTLYEQYF. The CDR3 DNA is TGTGCCAGCAGTGCTTCGTCAAGCGGGACACTCTACGAGCAGTACTTC. V is TRBV7-8 and J is TRBJ2-7; the D gene is possibly TRBD2 (7 bases). Germline-derived CDR1 and CDR2 are SGHVS and FQNEAQ. V shed 6 bases and J shed 3 bases, with 21 bases lying between them. The CDR3 contains 16 residues.